One and the same sample provided the 14 T cell receptor beta chains below, sequenced in a study of blood T cell repertoires in COVID-19. Using immunoSEQ multiplex PCR, the repertoire was profiled, and TCRdb retains in-frame clones only, with some absent. The data show under 200,000 clones, more than 75% seen once. The specimen sequenced was peripheral blood. The receptors here all came from a man between 35 and 55 years old with active or convalescent COVID-19.

Notes on this clone: No conserved phenylalanine or tryptophan is present at the end of the CDR3, so a read error is the likely explanation. The DNA is omitted, as the CDR3 cannot be located on it reliably, and the CDR3 follows TCRdb's listing. The V call is TRBV2, the J call TRBJ1-1; TRBD1 is the table's D call, not checked against the DNA. The germline gives CDR1 SNHLY, CDR2 FYNNEI. The CDR3 sequence runs 14 residues, both termini included. CDR3 sequence: CASSETREHNLTWP.

The rearrangement uses TRBV19 and TRBJ1-2, with 12 bases that match TRBD1. Per germline, CDR1 LNHDA and CDR2 SQIVND (reference sequence). CDR3 size: 15 residues. The V and J ends lost 4 bases and 4 bases, in that order; junction bases with no gene match: 4. CDR3 residues: CASSTPGQGAYGYTF. As DNA, the CDR3 is TGTGCCAGTAGTACTCCGGGACAGGGGGCCTATGGCTACACCTTC.

The J gene is TRBJ2-6, the V gene TRBV3-1 (or the pseudogene TRBV3-2), with D possibly matching TRBD2 (6 bases). The length of the CDR3 is 18 residues. From germline, CDR1 is LGHDT and CDR2 YNNKEL (reference sequence). Trimming left V 0 bases short and J 0 bases short, with 12 bases between. Here the CDR3 reads CASSQEEQDYSGANVLTF. In nucleotides, the CDR3 is TGTGCCAGCAGCCAAGAAGAACAGGACTACTCTGGGGCCAACGTCCTGACTTTC.

This sequence joins TRBV27 and TRBJ2-7, with 9 bases matching TRBD1. The length of the CDR3 is 15 residues. V was pared by 5 bases and J by 5 bases, with 10 bases of the junction left unmatched. Germline V gene data show CDR1 as MNHEY and CDR2 as SMNVEV (reference sequence). CDR3 DNA sequence: TGTGCCAGCAGTCCCAGTCCGGGACAGGGCGACGAGCAGTACTTC. Translated, it gives CASSPSPGQGDEQYF.

In its sample, this clone was seen once. The V and J genes are TRBV2 and TRBJ2-3, with a possible D match to TRBD2 (7 bases). With 2 bases removed from V and 0 bases from J, the gap between germline ends came to 12 bases. From germline, CDR1 is SNHLY and CDR2 FYNNEI. The length of the CDR3 is 16 residues. The CDR3 spells CASSELGRGSTDTQYF. CDR3 DNA sequence: TGTGCCAGCAGTGAATTGGGGAGGGGGAGCACAGATACGCAGTATTTT. The full variable domain, in which reference TRBV2 and TRBJ2-3 provide the parts outside the CDR3, is EPEVTQTPSHQVTQMGQEVILRCVPISNHLYFYWYRQILGQKVEFLVSFYNNEISEKSEIFDDQFSVERPDGSNFTLKIRSTKLEDSAMYFCASSELGRGSTDTQYFGPGTRLTVL.

V and J are TRBV5-6 and TRBJ1-3, with unresolved D. V lost 7 bases and J 2 bases, leaving 16 bases between the germline ends. The CDR3 runs to 15 residues. CDR1 and CDR2 from the germline V gene are SGHDT and YYEEEE. The CDR3 protein is CASSSLREAGNTIYF. The CDR3 DNA is TGTGCCAGCTCTAGCTTAAGGGAAGCTGGAAACACCATATATTTT.

This clone occurred a few times. The chain has TRBV18 and TRBJ2-7, with 11 positions matching TRBD1. The germline gives CDR1 KGHSH, CDR2 LQKENI. Trimming at V came to 5 bases and at J to 5 bases, leaving 2 bases not matched to a gene. CDR3 length: 13 residues. CDR3 amino acids: CASSSGQGDEQYF. As DNA, the CDR3 is TGTGCCAGCTCATCGGGACAGGGGGACGAGCAGTACTTC.

This clone has a handful of counts. The chain combines TRBV6-5 with TRBJ1-2; the D is unclear. The CDR3 is 14 residues long. The V end lost 2 bases, the J end lost 5 bases, and 12 bases lay between the germline ends. Germline-derived CDR1 and CDR2 are MNHEY and SVGAGI. DNA for the CDR3: TGTGCCAGCAGTTACCGAGGCGGGAGGTATGGCTACACCTTC. It yields the protein CASSYRGGRYGYTF.

This sequence joins TRBV5-1 and TRBJ2-3; 9 nucleotides match TRBD2. J lost 3 bases, V lost 6 bases, and 11 bases had no gene match. CDR3 length: 16 residues. The germline V gene has CDR1 SGHRS and CDR2 YFSETQ. CDR3 sequence: CASTPGALAGTDTQYF. The CDR3 nucleotides are TGCGCCAGCACCCCAGGTGCTCTAGCGGGGACAGATACGCAGTATTTT.

The genes are TRBV27 and TRBJ2-1, with 7 bases lining up with TRBD2. The V and J ends lost 1 base and 10 bases, in that order; junction bases with no gene match: 1. The germline V gene has CDR1 MNHEY and CDR2 SMNVEV (reference sequence). This CDR3 has 12 amino acids. The CDR3 DNA reads as TGTGCCAGCAGTTTATTCGGGGGGGAGCAGTTCTTC. It specifies CASSLFGGEQFF.

The chain employs TRBV29-1 and TRBJ2-7, with TRBD1 matching over 9 bases. Germline V gives CDR1 SQVTM, CDR2 ANQGSEA. V was pared by 4 bases and J by 4 bases, with 11 bases of the junction left unmatched. The CDR3 is 15 amino acids. CDR3 nucleotide sequence: TGCAGCGTTGCGGGTCTGGACAGGGGAAGGTACGAGCAGTACTTC. Its translation is CSVAGLDRGRYEQYF.

The count of this clone is one. This sequence joins TRBV11-2 and TRBJ2-7, with D perhaps TRBD1 (5 bases). V was pared by 1 base and J by 5 bases, with 15 bases between. Germline V lookup: CDR1 SGHAT, CDR2 FQNNGV. This CDR3 is built from 15 residues. The CDR3 loop is CASSLVQGGRNEQYF. The CDR3 DNA reads as TGTGCCAGCAGCTTAGTTCAGGGTGGTCGGAACGAGCAGTACTTC. The complete variable domain, with remaining parts taken from reference TRBV11-2 and TRBJ2-7, reads EAGVAQSPRYKIIEKRQSVAFWCNPISGHATLYWYQQILGQGPKLLIQFQNNGVVDDSQLPKDRFSAERLKGVDSTLKIQPAKLEDSAVYLCASSLVQGGRNEQYFGPGTRLTVT.

CDR3 coding DNA: TGTGCCAGCAGCTTATTCGGTAGCGGGGGGTCTTTCACGGATACGCAGTATTTT. Its translation: CASSLFGSGGSFTDTQYF. The rearrangement joins TRBV7-9 to TRBJ2-3; the match to TRBD2 covers 10 bases. CDR3 length equals 18 residues. Germline values: CDR1 SEHNR, CDR2 FQNEAQ (reference sequence). Trimming cost V 2 bases and J 6 bases; bases outside gene matches: 14.

The gene calls are TRBV30 and TRBJ1-3; no reliable D call. Germline V lookup: CDR1 GTSNPN, CDR2 SVGIG (reference sequence). The V end lost 5 bases, the J end lost 0 bases, and 8 bases lay between the germline ends. This CDR3 is built from 13 residues. The CDR3: CAWQKSSGNTIYF. In DNA, the CDR3 is TGTGCCTGGCAGAAATCCTCTGGAAACACCATATATTTT.